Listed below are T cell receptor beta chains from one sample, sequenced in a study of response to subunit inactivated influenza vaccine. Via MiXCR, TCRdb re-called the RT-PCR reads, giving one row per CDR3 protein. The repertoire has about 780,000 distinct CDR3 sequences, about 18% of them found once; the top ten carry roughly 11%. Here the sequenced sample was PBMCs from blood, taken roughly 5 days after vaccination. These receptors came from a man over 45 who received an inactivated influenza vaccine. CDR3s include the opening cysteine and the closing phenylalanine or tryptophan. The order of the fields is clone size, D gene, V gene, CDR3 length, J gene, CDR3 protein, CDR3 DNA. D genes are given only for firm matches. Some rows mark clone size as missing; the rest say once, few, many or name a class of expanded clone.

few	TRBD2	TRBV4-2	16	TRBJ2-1	CASSQEGTSGNNEQFF	TGTGCCAGCAGCCAAGAAGGGACTAGCGGTAACAATGAGCAGTTCTTC
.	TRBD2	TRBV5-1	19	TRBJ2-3	CASSLKFGRAGVSTDTQYF	TGCGCCAGCAGCTTGAAGTTTGGGAGAGCGGGAGTTAGCACAGATACGCAGTATTTT
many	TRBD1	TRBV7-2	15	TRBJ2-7	CASSRRTGGSYEQYF	TGTGCCAGCAGCCGGCGAACAGGGGGTTCCTACGAGCAGTACTTC
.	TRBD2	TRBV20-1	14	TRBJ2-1	CSARGTSGSWEQFF	TGCAGTGCTAGGGGGACTAGCGGGAGTTGGGAGCAGTTCTTC
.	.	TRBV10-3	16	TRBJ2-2	CAISGARESNTGELFF	TGTGCCATCAGCGGAGCCAGGGAGTCGAACACCGGGGAGCTGTTTTTT
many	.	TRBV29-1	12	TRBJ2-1	CRAGSSYNEQFF	TGTAGGGCGGGTAGCTCCTACAATGAGCAGTTCTTC
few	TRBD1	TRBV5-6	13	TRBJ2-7	CASSWDRGIEQYF	TGTGCCAGCAGCTGGGACAGGGGGATAGAGCAGTACTTC
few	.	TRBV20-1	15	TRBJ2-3	CSANFERASTDTQYF	TGCAGTGCTAACTTCGAGCGGGCAAGCACAGATACGCAGTATTTT
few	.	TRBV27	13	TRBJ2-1	CASSLSHDNEQFF	TGTGCCAGCAGTTTATCACACGACAATGAGCAGTTCTTC
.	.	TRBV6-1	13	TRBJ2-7	CASSPNFGREQYF	TGTGCCAGCAGCCCCAATTTCGGACGCGAGCAGTACTTC
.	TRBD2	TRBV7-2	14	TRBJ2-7	CASSLQVAGGEQYF	TGTGCCAGCAGCTTACAGGTAGCGGGGGGCGAGCAGTACTTC
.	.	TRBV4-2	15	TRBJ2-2	CASSRMSKSTGELFF	TGTGCCAGCAGCCGAATGAGCAAGAGCACCGGGGAGCTGTTTTTT
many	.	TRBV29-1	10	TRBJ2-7	CSVVNYEQYF	TGCAGCGTTGTAAACTACGAGCAGTACTTC
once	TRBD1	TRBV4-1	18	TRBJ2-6	CASSPQVVGQAGANVLTF	TGCGCCAGCAGCCCCCAAGTTGTGGGACAGGCTGGGGCCAACGTCCTGACTTTC
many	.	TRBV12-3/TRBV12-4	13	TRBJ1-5	CASSRNSNQPQHF	TGTGCCAGCAGTCGTAATAGCAATCAGCCCCAGCATTTT
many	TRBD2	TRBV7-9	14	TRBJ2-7	CASSPGTSSYEQYF	TGTGCCAGCAGCCCCGGGACTAGCAGCTACGAGCAGTACTTC
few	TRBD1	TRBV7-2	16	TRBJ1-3	CASSSSSRQGRNTIYF	TGTGCCAGCAGCTCCTCCTCTCGACAGGGGAGAAACACCATATATTTT
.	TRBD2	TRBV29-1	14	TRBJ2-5	CSVGSSGPPAAQYF	TGCAGCGTCGGTTCTAGCGGGCCTCCCGCGGCCCAGTACTTC
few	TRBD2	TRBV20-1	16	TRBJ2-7	CSANLAGGSSSYEQYF	TGCAGTGCTAATCTAGCGGGGGGTTCAAGCTCCTACGAGCAGTACTTC
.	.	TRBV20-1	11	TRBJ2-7	CSASGEYEQYF	TGCAGTGCTAGTGGCGAATACGAGCAGTACTTC
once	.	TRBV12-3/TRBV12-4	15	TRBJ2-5	CASSVWGPQGETQYF	TGTGCCAGCAGCGTCTGGGGCCCCCAAGGAGAGACCCAGTACTTC
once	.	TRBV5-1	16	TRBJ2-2	CASSLVLHTNTGELFF	TGCGCCAGCAGCTTGGTTCTCCATACGAACACCGGGGAGCTGTTTTTT
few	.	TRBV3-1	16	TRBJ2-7	CASSQDLAGLAYEQYF	TGTGCCAGCAGCCAAGACCTTGCGGGGTTAGCCTACGAGCAGTACTTC
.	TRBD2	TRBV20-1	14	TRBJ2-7	CSAFRLAGAYEQYF	TGCAGTGCTTTTAGACTAGCGGGAGCTTACGAGCAGTACTTC
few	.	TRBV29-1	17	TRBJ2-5	CSVGLYQGHPLQETQYF	TGCAGCGTTGGTTTGTACCAGGGACACCCTCTTCAAGAGACCCAGTACTTC
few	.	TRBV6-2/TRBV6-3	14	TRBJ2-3	CASSYSPSGYTQYF	TGTGCCAGCAGTTACTCACCATCCGGCTATACGCAGTATTTT
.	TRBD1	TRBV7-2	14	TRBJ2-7	CASSRDRGRYEQYF	TGTGCCAGCAGCCGGGACAGGGGGCGTTACGAGCAGTACTTC
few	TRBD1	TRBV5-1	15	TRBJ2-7	CASSARQGAHYEQYF	TGCGCCAGCAGCGCAAGACAGGGGGCTCACTACGAGCAGTACTTC
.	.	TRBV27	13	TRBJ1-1	CASSRQENTEAFF	TGTGCCAGCAGTAGACAGGAGAACACTGAAGCTTTCTTT
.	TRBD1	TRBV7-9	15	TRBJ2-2	CASSPQGADTGELFF	TGTGCCAGCAGCCCACAGGGGGCGGACACCGGGGAGCTGTTTTTT
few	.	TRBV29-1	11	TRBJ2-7	CSVAYRYEQYF	TGCAGCGTTGCGTACAGATACGAGCAGTACTTC
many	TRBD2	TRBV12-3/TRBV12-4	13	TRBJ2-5	CASRVAGAETQYF	TGTGCCAGCAGGGTAGCGGGGGCAGAGACCCAGTACTTC
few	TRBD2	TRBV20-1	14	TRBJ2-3	CSARGGAGTDTQYF	TGCAGTGCCCGCGGGGGGGCCGGCACAGATACGCAGTATTTT
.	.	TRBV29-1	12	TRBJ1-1	CSVEDVWTEAFF	TGCAGCGTTGAAGATGTGTGGACTGAAGCTTTCTTT
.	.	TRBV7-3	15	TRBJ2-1	CASSPTNSEYNEQFF	TGTGCCAGCAGCCCGACTAACTCGGAGTACAATGAGCAGTTCTTC
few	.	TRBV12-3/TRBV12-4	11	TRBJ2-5	CASSYSGTQYF	TGTGCCAGCTCCTATTCGGGGACCCAGTACTTC
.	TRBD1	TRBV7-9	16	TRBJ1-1	CASSFTGGLGHTEAFF	TGTGCCAGCAGTTTCACAGGGGGCCTAGGGCACACTGAAGCTTTCTTT
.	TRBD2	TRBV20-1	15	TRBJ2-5	CSARVLAGAQETQYF	TGCAGTGCTAGAGTTCTAGCGGGGGCCCAAGAGACCCAGTACTTC
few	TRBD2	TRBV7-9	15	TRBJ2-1	CASSLEGLAWNEQFF	TGTGCCAGCAGCTTAGAAGGACTAGCGTGGAATGAGCAGTTCTTC
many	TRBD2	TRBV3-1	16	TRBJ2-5	CASSLLGLAGQETQYF	TGTGCCAGCAGCCTTCTCGGACTAGCGGGACAAGAGACCCAGTACTTC
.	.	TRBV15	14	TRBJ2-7	CATSSRRQGYEQYF	TGTGCCACCAGCAGTCGCCGGCAGGGTTACGAGCAGTACTTC
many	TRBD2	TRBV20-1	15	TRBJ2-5	CSASLPGGLQETQYF	TGCAGTGCTAGTCTTCCCGGGGGACTACAAGAGACCCAGTACTTC
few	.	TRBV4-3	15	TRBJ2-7	CASSQSGGPTSEQYF	TGCGCCAGCAGCCAATCTGGGGGTCCCACCTCAGAGCAGTACTTC
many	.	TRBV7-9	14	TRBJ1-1	CASSLSQIRTEAFF	TGTGCCAGCAGCTTGTCCCAAATAAGGACTGAAGCTTTCTTT
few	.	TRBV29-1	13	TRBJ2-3	CSGRETRADTQYF	TGCAGCGGAAGGGAAACGCGGGCAGATACGCAGTATTTT
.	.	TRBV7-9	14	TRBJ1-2	CASSFVGGVGGYTF	TGTGCCAGCAGCTTTGTTGGGGGTGTAGGTGGCTACACCTTC
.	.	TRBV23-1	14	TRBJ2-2	CASSPRQDPGELFF	TGCGCCAGCAGTCCTCGACAGGATCCCGGGGAGCTGTTTTTT
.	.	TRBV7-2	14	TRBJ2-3	CASSDWTDTDTQYF	TGTGCCAGCAGCGATTGGACCGACACAGATACGCAGTATTTT
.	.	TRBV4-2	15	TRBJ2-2	CASSQSGRNTGELFF	TGTGCCAGCAGCCAATCAGGCCGTAACACCGGGGAGCTGTTTTTT
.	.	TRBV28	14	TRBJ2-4	CASSLVLAKNIQYF	TGTGCCAGCAGTTTAGTCCTAGCCAAAAACATTCAGTACTTC
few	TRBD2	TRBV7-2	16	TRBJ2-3	CASSLSGTSAYNTQYF	TGTGCCAGCAGCTTATCCGGGACTAGCGCTTATAATACGCAGTATTTT
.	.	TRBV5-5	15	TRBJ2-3	CASSPVVGSTDTQYF	TGTGCCAGCAGCCCGGTGGTCGGTAGCACAGATACGCAGTATTTT
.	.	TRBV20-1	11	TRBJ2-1	CSASRDREQFF	TGCAGTGCTAGTAGGGATCGAGAGCAGTTCTTC
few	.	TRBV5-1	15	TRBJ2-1	CASSPRTDGLGEQFF	TGCGCCAGCAGCCCACGGACAGACGGGCTTGGCGAGCAGTTCTTC